These T cell receptor beta chains were read from a single sample in a study of cytomegalovirus exposure and HLA in healthy donors. Only in-frame clones appear in the TCRdb table, and some are missing; sequencing was by immunoSEQ multiplex PCR. The repertoire holds over 150,000 clones, with 70% to 75% as singletons. Material for sequencing was PBMCs. The receptors shown here come from a young woman in good health and CMV-seropositive. The CDR3 runs from the conserved cysteine through the conserved F or W. D genes are given only for firm matches. Clone size, where shown, is once, few, many, or a class for clones that have expanded.

j_call | d_call | v_call | clone_size | cdr3_length | cdr3_nt | cdr3_aa
TRBJ1-1 | NA | TRBV25-1 | NA | 15 | TGTGCCAGCAGTACCCCGGGGGGGGGCCACACTGAAGCTTTCTTT | CASSTPGGGHTEAFF
TRBJ2-2 | TRBD2 | TRBV19 | NA | 15 | TGTGCCGCAGGTCCGGGGCTAGCGGGAGCCGGGGAGCTGTTTTTT | CAAGPGLAGAGELFF
TRBJ2-5 | TRBD2 | TRBV7-2 | NA | 15 | TGTGCCAGCAGCCCCCTAGCGGGAGGGGTAGAGACCCAGTACTTC | CASSPLAGGVETQYF
TRBJ2-1 | TRBD2 | TRBV27 | NA | 19 | TGTGCCAGCAGAAGGGAAGGACTAGCGGGAAAGGGGACCTACAATGAGCAGTTCTTC | CASRREGLAGKGTYNEQFF
TRBJ2-6 | NA | TRBV25-1 | few | 12 | TGTGCCAGCAGTGATTCTTATTACGTCCTGACTTTC | CASSDSYYVLTF
TRBJ1-2 | NA | TRBV20-1 | NA | 9 | TGCAGTGCTCCTTATGGCTACACCTTC | CSAPYGYTF
TRBJ2-2 | NA | TRBV12-5 | NA | 17 | TGTGCTAGTGGTTTGGTGCTGGGGCAGGGACTGACCGGGGAGCTGTTTTTT | CASGLVLGQGLTGELFF
TRBJ1-5 | TRBD1 | TRBV6-5 | few | 15 | TGTGCCAGCAGTTCCACAGGGGGCGGTAATCAGCCCCAGCATTTT | CASSSTGGGNQPQHF
TRBJ1-5 | NA | TRBV6-6 | NA | 12 | TGTGCCAGCAGCCGGGAGTATCAGCCCCAGCATTTT | CASSREYQPQHF
TRBJ2-7 | NA | TRBV28 | few | 15 | TGTGCCAGCAGTTCCCGGTTGAGCTCTACCTACGAGCAGTACTTC | CASSSRLSSTYEQYF
TRBJ1-4 | NA | TRBV6-1 | NA | 15 | TGTGCCAGCAGTGAATTGGGGGGAAACAATGAAAAACTGTTTTTT | CASSELGGNNEKLFF